Below, 4 T cell receptor beta chains from the same sample are listed, as sequenced in a study of T-cell reconstitution after alpha-beta-depleted transplantation in children. Preparation of the TCRbeta library was carried out with unique molecular identifiers. TCRdb itself ran the PCR reads through MiXCR, one entry per CDR3 protein. The table has fewer than 1 million distinct CDR3 sequences, less than 20% seen once. The sequences come from PBMCs, mostly from graft donor cells, collected 360 days after TCRalphabeta/CD19-depleted stem cell transplant. The receptors were gathered from a male patient between 5 and 17 years old who had a stem cell transplant for acute lymphoblastic leukemia, so the T cells may come from the graft donor.

This clonotype was found a few times. The rearrangement joins TRBV11-2 to TRBJ2-2; D gene unclear. The V end was cut by 7 bases, the J end by 3 bases, with 15 bases between. Germline CDR1 and CDR2: SGHAT and FQNNGV. This CDR3 has 15 amino acids. CDR3 in DNA: TGTGCCAGCAACCTCCAATACGAGGACACCGGGGAGCTGTTTTTT. It codes for CASNLQYEDTGELFF.

In its sample, this clonotype was seen a few times. V usage is TRBV12-3 or TRBV12-4 and J usage is TRBJ2-7; 10 bases map to TRBD2. This CDR3 contains 15 residues. J gave up 2 bases and V 5 bases, and 6 bases lay outside the gene matches. CDR3 in amino acids: CASSQAGGGPYEQYF. In DNA, the CDR3 is TGTGCCAGCAGTCAAGCGGGAGGGGGGCCCTACGAGCAGTACTTC.

This clonotype was counted ten times or more. The rearrangement joins TRBV29-1 to TRBJ2-7; D ambiguous. The V end was cut by 6 bases, the J end by 3 bases, with 24 bases between. Germline-derived CDR1 and CDR2 are SQVTM and ANQGSEA. The CDR3 is 16 residues long. The CDR3 protein is CSVAPGVTPRGYEQYF. Written as DNA, the CDR3 is TGCAGCGTCGCCCCAGGTGTTACCCCACGAGGCTACGAGCAGTACTTC.

The V gene is TRBV3-1, the J gene TRBJ2-1, with D perhaps TRBD2 (5 bases). Germline-derived CDR1 and CDR2 are LGHDT and YNNKEL (reference sequence). There are 15 residues in the CDR3. Trimming removed 4 bases at V and 0 bases at J, with 10 bases between. CDR3 sequence (DNA): TGTGCCAGCAGCCCTCGAGGGAACTCCTACAATGAGCAGTTCTTC. Its translation is CASSPRGNSYNEQFF.